Listed below are T cell receptor beta chains from one sample, sequenced in a study of Ad26.COV2.S vaccination and SARS-CoV-2 variants. Some clones are missing from TCRdb's copy, which holds only in-frame ones; the method was immunoSEQ multiplex PCR. The table includes approximately 460,000 clones, 89% detected once. The sample consisted of peripheral blood, taken in a trial of Ad26.COV2.S vaccine versus placebo. The receptor source for this set is a person between 18 and 60 years old who received the Ad26.COV2.S COVID-19 vaccine or a placebo. Each CDR3 is given without its conserved first and last residue.

J: TRBJ2-5
V: TRBV7-9
CDR3: ASSPQPGRQETQY

J: TRBJ1-1
V: TRBV7-2
CDR3: ASSLTGVNTEAF

J: TRBJ2-7
V: TRBV7-9
CDR3: ASSLGTSAYYEQY

J: TRBJ1-5
V: TRBV28
CDR3: ASPPRGDRANQPQH

J: TRBJ1-5
V: TRBV7-8
CDR3: ASSLGAGQGLQPQH

J: TRBJ2-1
V: TRBV25-1
CDR3: ASSEGQTLGDEQF

J: TRBJ1-4
V: TRBV29-1
CDR3: SVGQGAANEKLF

J: TRBJ2-7
V: TRBV6-4
CDR3: ASSDRGTPLY

J: TRBJ1-1
V: TRBV7-8
CDR3: ASSLRAVMNTEAF

J: TRBJ2-5
V: TRBV4-1
CDR3: ASSQGALAIKETQY

J: TRBJ1-1
V: TRBV2
CDR3: ASSVNTEAF

J: TRBJ2-1
V: TRBV19
CDR3: ASSIGFLAGSYNEQF

J: TRBJ1-2
V: TRBV20-1
CDR3: SARRGYYT

J: TRBJ2-2
V: TRBV29-1
CDR3: SVEVLTGELF

J: TRBJ1-4
V: TRBV4-2
CDR3: ASSPDRVGDEKLF

J: TRBJ1-4
V: TRBV28
CDR3: ASSFSGVVEEKLF

J: TRBJ2-3
V: TRBV6-1
CDR3: ASSGYWGRGHTDTQY

J: TRBJ2-5
V: TRBV3-1/TRBV3-2
CDR3: ASSQAKTGGVGTQY

J: TRBJ2-2
V: TRBV3-1/TRBV3-2
CDR3: ASSPFEASGTRELF

J: TRBJ2-7
V: TRBV7-2
CDR3: ASSFAGTGTNEQY

J: TRBJ1-5
V: TRBV30
CDR3: AWASTAEFNQPQH

J: TRBJ2-7
V: TRBV7-2
CDR3: ASSLVRVSGGAYEQY

J: TRBJ2-5
V: TRBV7-3
CDR3: ASSIRPQETQY

J: TRBJ2-5
V: TRBV7-9
CDR3: ASSLSQNQETQY

J: TRBJ2-5
V: TRBV6-2/TRBV6-3
CDR3: ASSYFPTRSGYQETQY

J: TRBJ1-2
V: TRBV6-6
CDR3: ASRDGTGAGDGYT

J: TRBJ2-2
V: TRBV4-3
CDR3: ASSQDQWGANTGELF

J: TRBJ2-4
V: TRBV2
CDR3: ASSELGAAKNIQY

J: TRBJ2-1
V: TRBV6-2/TRBV6-3
CDR3: ASSYYSLGTDEQF

J: TRBJ2-3
V: TRBV2
CDR3: ASSLSGTSGSLD

J: TRBJ2-3
V: TRBV5-4
CDR3: ASSLGGRAPDTQY

J: TRBJ2-1
V: TRBV5-6
CDR3: ASSHPTATPYSSYNEQF

J: TRBJ1-3
V: TRBV18
CDR3: ASSPVGSSGNTIY

J: TRBJ2-6
V: TRBV5-8
CDR3: ASSPRGEGRSSGANVLT

J: TRBJ1-1
V: TRBV7-2
CDR3: ASRNGQGAWGTEAF

J: TRBJ1-2
V: TRBV28
CDR3: ASTEGRYGYT

J: TRBJ2-3
V: TRBV10-2
CDR3: ASSEIVTDTQY

J: TRBJ2-3
V: TRBV28
CDR3: ASSKNRDPSMY

J: TRBJ2-3
V: TRBV5-1
CDR3: ASRPRELGETSTDTQY

J: TRBJ2-1
V: TRBV18
CDR3: ASSPPGLAGEQF

J: TRBJ2-7
V: TRBV6-5
CDR3: ASKTGQGAGEQY

J: TRBJ1-5
V: TRBV28
CDR3: ASSWLGDQPQH

J: TRBJ2-1
V: TRBV7-8
CDR3: ASSLLSPAYNEQF

J: TRBJ2-3
V: TRBV9
CDR3: ASSVDGGATDTQY

J: TRBJ1-1
V: TRBV19
CDR3: ASSIYTGWRTEAF

J: TRBJ1-5
V: TRBV6-5
CDR3: ASSSLRGNQPQH

J: TRBJ1-2
V: TRBV30
CDR3: AWSVLDRGGGYT

J: TRBJ2-1
V: TRBV11-2
CDR3: ASGKLAGPNNEQF

J: TRBJ2-1
V: TRBV6-5
CDR3: ASSSGLAGEQF

J: TRBJ2-7
V: TRBV6-5
CDR3: ASSRRDSSYEQY

J: TRBJ1-1
V: TRBV28
CDR3: ASIGGRQNTEAF

J: TRBJ2-5
V: TRBV13
CDR3: ASSEWTRLLPQETQY

J: TRBJ2-3
V: TRBV29-1
CDR3: SVRSGTDTQY

J: TRBJ1-5
V: TRBV6-2/TRBV6-3
CDR3: ASSTIQGRSNQPQH